Each of the 9 T cell receptor beta chains below was sequenced from the same sample in a study of CD8+ T cells in alopecia areata. The treatment: oral pan-JAK inhibitor, 5-10 mg twice daily. Once RNA had been extracted, it was reverse transcribed into cDNA to act as the sequencing template. Some clones are missing from TCRdb's copy, which holds only in-frame ones; the method was immunoSEQ multiplex PCR. Counted here are under 250,000 clones, around 57% occurring once; the ten biggest clones make up 1.6%. Here the sequenced sample was CD4+ T cells sorted from blood, taken at week 4, from a patient treated with tofacitinib. These receptors came from a human donor with alopecia areata.

DNA for the CDR3: TGTGCCTGGAGGGATACCCACCATCATTTT. Protein: CAWRDTHHHF. The rearrangement uses TRBV30 and TRBJ1-5; D uncertain. CDR3 size: 10 residues. The germline V gene has CDR1 GTSNPN and CDR2 SVGIG (reference sequence). Trimming removed 3 bases from V and 16 bases from J, with 13 bases in between.

As concerns this clone: The same CDR3 can be traced to other DNA sequences in this sample. This chain uses TRBV7-2 with TRBJ1-5; D might be TRBD1 (6 bases). Trimming shortened V by 5 bases and J by 2 bases, and 10 bases separated the two germline ends. The CDR3 covers 14 residues. Germline loops: CDR1 SGHTA, CDR2 FQGNSA. CDR3 amino acids: CASSLRQGNQPQHF. Here the CDR3 DNA reads TGTGCCAGCAGCCTAAGACAGGGCAATCAGCCCCAGCATTTT.

This sequence joins TRBV11-2 and TRBJ1-5; possibly TRBD1 for D (6 bases). The germline V gene encodes CDR1 SGHAT and CDR2 FQNNGV. This CDR3 has 14 residues. Trimming removed 3 bases at V and 3 bases at J, with 9 bases between. In nucleotides, the CDR3 is TGTGCCAGCAGCTTCCCGGGGGCCAATCAGCCCCAGCATTTT. This translates into CASSFPGANQPQHF. Using reference TRBV11-2 and TRBJ1-5 for the parts outside the CDR3, the full variable domain is EAGVAQSPRYKIIEKRQSVAFWCNPISGHATLYWYQQILGQGPKLLIQFQNNGVVDDSQLPKDRFSAERLKGVDSTLKIQPAKLEDSAVYLCASSFPGANQPQHFGDGTRLSIL.

This clone was seen more than once but under ten times. This chain links TRBV10-1 with TRBJ1-4, with D possibly matching TRBD1 (5 bases). The CDR3 spans 13 residues. Germline V gene sequence: CDR1 WNHNN, CDR2 SYGVQD (reference sequence). V lost 6 bases and J 6 bases, leaving 11 bases between the germline ends. The DNA of the CDR3 is TGCGCCAGCAGAGGACATATGGATGAAAAACTGTTTTTT. Translation gives CASRGHMDEKLFF.

The V gene is TRBV5-6, the J gene TRBJ1-5; no firm D call. The CDR3 is 12 residues long. V was trimmed by 1 base and J by 15 bases, leaving 14 bases between them. Germline values: CDR1 SGHDT, CDR2 YYEEEE. CDR3 DNA sequence: TGTGCCAGCAGCTTGATGGGTGGACCGCTGCATTTT. Residues: CASSLMGGPLHF.

This clone is labeled as medium-sized. The chain carries TRBV7-7 and TRBJ2-3; TRBD2 agrees at 7 bases. Germline V gene data show CDR1 as SSHAT and CDR2 as FNYEAQ (reference sequence). The trim removed 3 bases at V and 2 bases at J, leaving 5 bases unmatched. The CDR3 runs 15 residues. The DNA of the CDR3 is TGTGCCAGCAGCTTGGGCGGGGGAACCACAGATACGCAGTATTTT. Protein product: CASSLGGGTTDTQYF. The full variable domain, with the rest looked up from reference TRBV7-7 and TRBJ2-3, is GAGVSQSPRYKVTKRGQDVTLRCDPISSHATLYWYQQALGQGPEFLTYFNYEAQPDKSGLPSDRFSAERPEGSISTLTIQRTEQRDSAMYRCASSLGGGTTDTQYFGPGTRLTVL.

This clone was detected a few times. This chain links TRBV29-1 with TRBJ2-3; TRBD1 might be the D (5 bases). Trimming shortened V by 2 bases and J by 0 bases, and 9 bases separated the two germline ends. The CDR3 sequence is 14 residues long. Germline values: CDR1 SQVTM, CDR2 ANQGSEA. The CDR3 protein is CSVEQGRSTDTQYF. In nucleotides, the CDR3 is TGCAGCGTTGAACAGGGCAGAAGCACAGATACGCAGTATTTT.

This clone was seen repeatedly, ten times or more. The V gene is TRBV2, the J gene TRBJ1-1; D is undetermined. The CDR3 is 12 amino acids. V gave up 3 bases and J gave up 4 bases, with 6 bases separating them. Germline assignment: CDR1 SNHLY and CDR2 FYNNEI. The CDR3 loop is CASSDWFTEAFF. The CDR3 DNA is TGTGCCAGCAGTGATTGGTTCACTGAAGCTTTCTTT.

The V and J genes are TRBV30 and TRBJ1-5; D is perhaps TRBD1 (6 bases). CDR3 length equals 13 residues. The V end was cut by 2 bases, the J end by 5 bases, with 10 bases between. CDR1 and CDR2 from the germline V gene are GTSNPN and SVGIG (reference sequence). CDR3 protein: CAWSTGRDQPQHF. The CDR3 DNA follows: TGTGCCTGGAGTACAGGGCGGGATCAGCCCCAGCATTTT.